The 9 T cell receptor beta chains below come from one sample, sequenced in a study of T cell responses to AZD1222 COVID-19 vaccine. Data came from immunoSEQ multiplex PCR; TCRdb stores just in-frame clones and leaves some out. The sample comprises roughly 76,000 clones, approximately 90% of which are singletons, and roughly 2.7% rests with the top ten. The starting material was peripheral blood, obtained on day 0 of AZD1222 vaccination. These receptors originate from an adult in good health.

This clone showed up just once. J is TRBJ2-7 and V is TRBV12-3 or TRBV12-4; D gene unclear. The CDR3 contains 12 residues. V lost 0 bases and J 3 bases, leaving 3 bases between the germline ends. This CDR3 reads CASSLARYEQYF. CDR3 in DNA: TGTGCCAGCAGTTTAGCTCGCTACGAGCAGTACTTC.

The V call is TRBV11-2, the J call TRBJ1-4; 9 bases fit TRBD1. This CDR3 spans 14 amino acids. Germline CDR1 is SGHAT and CDR2 is FQNNGV. After removal of 6 bases from V and 8 bases from J, the junction contained 7 bases not matched to a gene. The DNA of the CDR3 is TGTGCCAGCAGTTACAGGGGGCTTAGGGAAAAACTGTTTTTT. Translated: CASSYRGLREKLFF.

In this sample, this clone turned up once. V is TRBV9 and J is TRBJ2-3; D gene uncertain. CDR3 length equals 14 residues. The ends were cut back, 2 bases at V and 2 bases at J, with 9 bases in the middle. In germline, CDR1 is SGDLS, CDR2 YYNGEE. This chain's CDR3 is CASSVDQFTDTQYF. The CDR3 DNA follows: TGTGCCAGCAGCGTGGATCAGTTCACAGATACGCAGTATTTT.

The chain combines TRBV19 with TRBJ2-3; tentative D call: TRBD1 (5 bases). Trimming left V 7 bases short and J 0 bases short, with 8 bases between. Per germline, CDR1 LNHDA and CDR2 SQIVND (reference sequence). The CDR3 length is 13 residues. The CDR3 DNA reads as TGTGCCAGTACCCCAGGGAGCACAGATACGCAGTATTTT. Its protein product is CASTPGSTDTQYF.

The chain uses TRBV7-7 and TRBJ2-3; TRBD2 matches 7 bases. The CDR3 has 15 residues. Germline CDR1 SSHAT, CDR2 FNYEAQ (reference sequence). J was trimmed by 2 bases and V by 1 base; bases with no gene match: 3. The CDR3 DNA is TGTGCCAGCAGCTTAGGGCTAGCGGACACAGATACGCAGTATTTT. Protein: CASSLGLADTDTQYF.

The rearrangement links TRBV9 to TRBJ2-7, with TRBD2 as a possible D gene (5 bases). CDR3 length: 15 residues. Germline CDR1 and CDR2: SGDLS and YYNGEE. V was pared by 4 bases and J by 0 bases, with 14 bases between. Here the CDR3 reads CASSPLHGSSYEQYF. The CDR3 DNA reads TGTGCCAGCAGCCCCCTACATGGGAGCTCCTACGAGCAGTACTTC.

The V gene is TRBV27, the J gene TRBJ2-3; TRBD2 agrees at 8 bases. This CDR3 is built from 16 residues. The ends lost 1 base at V and 1 base at J; junction bases unmatched: 4. CDR1 and CDR2 from the germline V gene are MNHEY and SMNVEV (reference sequence). The CDR3 loop reads CASSLFLREGTDTQYF. The DNA for the CDR3 is TGTGCCAGCAGTTTATTCTTGCGGGAGGGCACAGATACGCAGTATTTT.

V gene TRBV19 combines with J gene TRBJ1-2, with D perhaps TRBD1 (5 bases). The germline V and J ends were trimmed by 7 bases and 8 bases, with 20 bases remaining between them. CDR1 is LNHDA, CDR2 SQIVND, per germline (reference sequence). The CDR3 is 14 amino acids. The CDR3 here is CASTHPGGTGGYTF. The DNA of the CDR3 is TGTGCCAGTACCCACCCCGGTGGGACGGGGGGCTACACCTTC.

The chain has TRBV5-1 and TRBJ2-7; 14 bases match TRBD2. The CDR3 has 16 residues. After removal of 4 bases from V and 5 bases from J, the junction contained 8 bases not matched to a gene. CDR1 and CDR2 from the germline V gene are SGHRS and YFSETQ. The CDR3 is CASSPRLAGGSDEQYF. The DNA for the CDR3 is TGCGCCAGCAGCCCCCGACTAGCGGGAGGGTCGGACGAGCAGTACTTC.